The 21 T cell receptor beta chains below all came from one sample that was sequenced in a study of Graves' ophthalmopathy and Graves' hyperthyroidism. The TCR beta CDR3 regions underwent amplification from RNA transcripts. First-round RT-PCR relied on HTBI primers, and a second-round multiplex PCR came next. One entry per CDR3 protein, called by TCRdb with MiXCR from the multiplex PCR reads. The table lists hundreds of thousands of distinct CDR3 sequences, 40% of them singletons, with 40% to 45% in the top ten. Sequencing was performed on peripheral blood. These receptors were obtained from an adult man with Graves' ophthalmopathy.

The sample holds a few counts of this clonotype. In DNA form, the CDR3 reads TGTGCCAGCAGCTCCCCTCAGGGCTTACTCCAAGAGACCCAGTACTTC. As protein: CASSSPQGLLQETQYF. This sequence joins TRBV11-2 and TRBJ2-5, with TRBD1 as a possible D gene (5 bases). Germline values: CDR1 SGHAT, CDR2 FQNNGV. V lost 4 bases and J lost 1, with 16 bases in between. This CDR3 has 16 amino acids.

The chain carries TRBV12-3 or TRBV12-4 and TRBJ1-6, with 11 bases fitting TRBD1. With 4 bases clipped from V and 0 bases from J, the junction kept 8 bases outside the gene matches. CDR3 size: 19 residues. The chain's CDR3 is CASSSGQGALSSYNSPLHF. The CDR3, as DNA: TGTGCCAGCAGTTCAGGACAGGGGGCTTTAAGCTCCTATAATTCACCCCTCCACTTT.

The rearrangement uses TRBV11-2 and TRBJ1-2; D unresolved. The CDR3 contains 16 residues. With 3 bases removed from V and 4 bases from J, the gap between germline ends came to 18 bases. Germline values: CDR1 SGHAT, CDR2 FQNNGV. CDR3 nucleotides: TGTGCCAGCAGCTTCGGTCTCTTCGCCGGCACCTATGGCTACACCTTC. Its protein product is CASSFGLFAGTYGYTF. The full variable domain, its missing parts supplied by reference TRBV11-2 and TRBJ1-2, is EAGVAQSPRYKIIEKRQSVAFWCNPISGHATLYWYQQILGQGPKLLIQFQNNGVVDDSQLPKDRFSAERLKGVDSTLKIQPAKLEDSAVYLCASSFGLFAGTYGYTFGSGTRLTVV.

The chain is built from TRBV29-1 and TRBJ1-5; 8 bases match TRBD1. V lost 8 bases to trimming and J lost 5 bases; unmatched junction nucleotides: 5. The CDR3 totals 12 residues. In germline, CDR1 is SQVTM, CDR2 ANQGSEA. CDR3 DNA sequence: TGCAGCTCCGGACAGGGCGATCAGCCCCAGCATTTT. It yields the protein CSSGQGDQPQHF.

The chain couples TRBV29-1 to TRBJ1-6; TRBD1 matches at 8 bases. Germline CDR1 and CDR2: SQVTM and ANQGSEA. After removal of 6 bases from V and 6 bases from J, the junction contained 4 bases not matched to a gene. This CDR3 has 13 residues. The CDR3: CSVQGEPNSPLHF. The DNA of the CDR3 is TGCAGCGTACAGGGGGAACCTAATTCACCCCTCCACTTT.

The V gene is TRBV9, the J gene TRBJ1-4, with TRBD1 matching over 9 bases. The CDR3 is made up of 17 amino acids. V gave up 5 bases and J gave up 7 bases; unmatched junction bases: 15. Germline-derived CDR1 and CDR2 are SGDLS and YYNGEE. CDR3 loop: CASSDTGGELSAEKLFF. Written as DNA, the CDR3 is TGTGCCAGCAGTGACACAGGGGGCGAGTTATCGGCTGAAAAACTGTTTTTT.

V is TRBV29-1 and J is TRBJ1-1; perhaps TRBD1 as D (6 bases). Deletions cut 7 bases from V and 3 bases from J, with 24 bases between. There are 16 residues in the CDR3. Germline values: CDR1 SQVTM, CDR2 ANQGSEA. The chain's CDR3 is CSASTLTTGQYTEAFF. In DNA, the CDR3 is TGCAGCGCCAGCACGCTAACGACAGGACAATACACTGAAGCTTTCTTT.

This clonotype was counted between two and nine times. One junction end disagrees with the germline gene, perhaps due to a read error. The V gene is TRBV10-2, the J gene TRBJ1-2, with a tentative D call TRBD1 (6 bases). CDR1 is WSHSY and CDR2 is SAAADI in the germline V gene. This CDR3 region has 15 residues. The CDR3 DNA sequence: TGTGCCAGCAGTTCTAGGGCAGGGGCGGGCTATGGCTACACCTTC. Protein sequence: CASSSRAGAGYGYTF.

V is TRBV7-9 and J is TRBJ1-5, with TRBD1 matching 7 bases. The germline gives CDR1 SEHNR, CDR2 FQNEAQ (reference sequence). The V gene end was trimmed by 5 bases and the J gene end by 6 bases; junction bases not matched to a gene: 7. CDR3 length: 14 residues. The CDR3 region is CASSRQGGGQPQHF. CDR3 DNA: TGTGCCAGCAGCCGACAGGGTGGGGGTCAGCCCCAGCATTTT.

This chain links TRBV25-1 with TRBJ1-4, with D perhaps TRBD1 (5 bases). Germline V gene sequence: CDR1 MGHDK, CDR2 SYGVNS. The CDR3 contains 14 residues. Trimming left V 8 bases short and J 5 bases short, with 15 bases between. Written as DNA, the CDR3 is TGTGCCAGCGTTGATAGGGGAGAGAATGAAAAACTGTTTTTT. Protein: CASVDRGENEKLFF.

This chain connects TRBV6-2 or TRBV6-3 to TRBJ2-3; possibly TRBD1 or TRBD2 for D (6 bases each). With 6 bases removed from V and 2 bases from J, the gap between germline ends came to 15 bases. CDR1 and CDR2 (germline): MNHEY, SVGEGT. The CDR3 totals 15 residues. In DNA form, the CDR3 reads TGTGCCAGCAGCGTTCATCGGGGGCCCACAGATACGCAGTATTTT. Translation: CASSVHRGPTDTQYF.

Regarding this clonotype: Since a much larger clone is just one base distant, this may be a read error. J is TRBJ1-1 and V is TRBV29-1; no definite D call. Germline loops: CDR1 SQVTM, CDR2 ANQGSEA. This CDR3 has 10 residues. Trimming removed 7 bases at V and 6 bases at J, with 9 bases between. The CDR3 loop reads CSGERPEAFF. CDR3 nucleotide sequence: TGCAGCGGGGAGAGGCCTGAAGCTTTCTTT.

This clonotype came up once. V and J are TRBV12-3 or TRBV12-4 and TRBJ1-5; D unclear. CDR3 size: 13 residues. The V gene lost 5 bases and the J gene lost 6 bases, with 11 bases spanning the gap. CDR3 DNA sequence: TGTGCCAGCAGTCATTCACGGTCTCAGCCCCAGCATTTT. Amino acids: CASSHSRSQPQHF.

This clonotype has more than one count but fewer than ten. The chain is built from TRBV20-1 and TRBJ1-2; tentative D call: TRBD1 (5 bases). The V gene's germline CDR1 is DFQATT and CDR2 SNEGSKA (reference sequence). CDR3 length equals 15 residues. The germline V and J ends were trimmed by 6 bases and 1 base, with 18 bases remaining between them. CDR3 nucleotides: TGCAGTGCCTACAGGAAGACCCCCCTTAACTATGGCTACACCTTC. Its protein product is CSAYRKTPLNYGYTF.

This clonotype was observed a handful of times. This chain uses TRBV2 with TRBJ1-2; D not certain. The V gene's germline CDR1 is SNHLY and CDR2 FYNNEI. Between the trimmed V and J ends, which lost 6 bases and 2 bases, there was a span of 16 bases. The length of the CDR3 is 15 residues. CDR3 in amino acids: CASSVPTGSNYGYTF. The CDR3 DNA sequence: TGTGCCAGCAGCGTACCGACTGGCAGCAACTATGGCTACACCTTC.

The chain links TRBV19 to TRBJ1-2; D gene uncertain. Trimming removed 4 bases at V and 7 bases at J, with 13 bases between. The CDR3 has 13 residues. In germline, CDR1 is LNHDA, CDR2 SQIVND (reference sequence). As DNA, the CDR3 is TGTGCCAGTAGTACCTTCCAGGAGGTTGGCTACACCTTC. It translates to CASSTFQEVGYTF.

To note about this clonotype: Being one base from a much bigger clone, this may be a read error. Likely a read error: the CDR3 ends without its conserved phenylalanine or tryptophan. The chain has TRBV7-9 and TRBJ1-2; D is undetermined. This CDR3 region has 13 residues. CDR1 and CDR2 (germline): SEHNR, FQNEAQ (reference sequence). With 3 bases removed from V and 2 bases from J, the gap between germline ends came to 7 bases. The CDR3 region is CASSFSGNYGYTL. CDR3 DNA sequence: TGTGCCAGCAGCTTCTCCGGGAACTATGGCTACACCCTC.

Concerning this clonotype itself: A much larger clonotype is one base distant, so this may be a read error. The chain combines TRBV29-1 with TRBJ1-4, with D possibly matching TRBD1 (5 bases). This CDR3 contains 14 residues. Germline V gene sequence: CDR1 SQVTM, CDR2 ANQGSEA. The V and J ends lost 4 bases and 0 bases respectively, with 9 bases between them. CDR3 sequence reads: CSVGGSTTNEKLFF. CDR3 nucleotides: TGCAGCGTTGGGGGGAGTACAACTAATGAAAAACTGTTTTTT.

This chain connects TRBV5-1 to TRBJ1-4, with D possibly TRBD1 on 5 matching bases. Germline CDR1 SGHRS, CDR2 YFSETQ. The CDR3 is 16 residues long. The ends were cut back, 0 bases at V and 3 bases at J, with 12 bases in the middle. This chain's CDR3 is CASSLELGDPNEKLFF. CDR3 bases: TGCGCCAGCAGCTTGGAGTTGGGGGATCCTAATGAAAAACTGTTTTTT.

The J gene is TRBJ1-1, the V gene TRBV20-1, with D unclear. Trimming took off 3 bases at V and 5 bases at J, with 16 bases between the two ends. Germline CDR1 reads DFQATT; CDR2 reads SNEGSKA (reference sequence). The CDR3 covers 14 residues. This chain's CDR3 is CSASEGRGGTEAFF. In DNA, the CDR3 is TGCAGTGCTAGTGAAGGTCGGGGAGGGACTGAAGCTTTCTTT.

The chain combines TRBV7-2 with TRBJ2-3; possible D gene TRBD1, 5 bases. Trimming pared 1 base from V and 0 bases from J, leaving 11 bases between. Germline-derived CDR1 and CDR2 are SGHTA and FQGNSA. The CDR3 contains 16 residues. The CDR3 DNA reads TGTGCCAGCAGCTTAGAGACAGACCCTAGCACAGATACGCAGTATTTT. Its translation is CASSLETDPSTDTQYF.